By proportion, the clone carrying this T cell receptor beta chain is medium-sized (0.01 to 0.1%). The antigen remains unidentified. Amplification of TRBV12-4/TRBJ1-2 clonotypes used adaptor-ligated barcode primers. TCRdb processed the multiplex PCR reads anew with MiXCR; each CDR3 protein has one entry. The sample carries 600 to 850 distinct CDR3 sequences, about 33% recorded once. The study's findings and limits: In terms of TCR gene usage, tumor memory CD4+ T cells clustered together with blood and lymph node memory CD4+ cells, as well as with lymph node naive CD4+ cells. Greatest tumor Treg TCR overlap was with tumor naive CD4+ cells.

This CDR3 region has 15 residues. The V segment lost 5 bases and the J segment 2 bases; nucleotides outside the gene matches: 7. This chain links TRBV12-3 or TRBV12-4 with TRBJ1-2; 8 positions agree with TRBD1. Sequencing was done on a sample of memory CD4+ T cells sorted from blood. As for subset: memory CD4+ T cells, CD4+CD45RO+CD25-. The sequence came from a female donor with breast cancer. CDR3 nucleotides: TGTGCCAGCAGTACTGGACAGGGAGGGAACTATGGCTACACCTTC. Protein: CASSTGQGGNYGYTF.